The 23 T cell receptor beta chains below all came from one sample that was sequenced in a study of control samples from healthy donors and cancer patients. Generated by immunoSEQ multiplex PCR, the TCRdb table keeps only in-frame clones and is missing some. The sample carries 150,000 to 200,000 clones, roughly 89% recorded once. The sequenced sample consisted of blood. Receptor source: a woman between 50 and 59 years old in good health.

The chain combines TRBV5-1 with TRBJ2-1; D is perhaps TRBD1 or TRBD2 (5 bases each). Germline values: CDR1 SGHRS, CDR2 YFSETQ. This CDR3 region has 13 residues. Trimming removed 3 bases from V and 8 bases from J, with 12 bases in between. CDR3 amino acids: CASSSEGLDEQFF. Here the CDR3 DNA reads TGCGCCAGCAGCTCAGAGGGGCTGGATGAGCAGTTCTTC.

The CDR3 reads CASSPPRSYEQYF. The DNA of the CDR3 is TGTGCCAGCAGCCCTCCCCGGAGCTACGAGCAGTACTTC. This chain links TRBV9 with TRBJ2-7, with unresolved D. CDR1 is SGDLS and CDR2 is YYNGEE in the germline V gene. Trimming removed 4 bases from V and 3 bases from J, with 11 bases in between. The CDR3 has 13 amino acids.

In the case of this clone: Other DNA sequences from this sample encode an identical CDR3 as well. The chain has TRBV12-3 or TRBV12-4 and TRBJ1-5; D call uncertain. This CDR3 contains 12 residues. The V and J ends lost 3 bases and 4 bases respectively, with 4 bases between them. CDR3 residues: CASSLGNQPQHF. In DNA form, the CDR3 reads TGTGCCAGCAGTTTGGGAAATCAGCCCCAGCATTTT.

The V and J genes are TRBV29-1 and TRBJ2-5; D unclear. This CDR3 has 11 amino acids. Germline V lookup: CDR1 SQVTM, CDR2 ANQGSEA. Trimming took 3 bases from V and 2 from J, leaving 4 bases between them. The CDR3 spells CSVDWQETQYF. The CDR3 nucleotides read TGCAGCGTTGATTGGCAAGAGACCCAGTACTTC.

J is TRBJ1-2 and V is TRBV5-4; D is uncertain. V lost 2 bases to trimming and J lost 5 bases, with 10 bases between them. CDR1 and CDR2 (germline): SGHNT, YYREEE (reference sequence). The CDR3 has 13 residues. CDR3 DNA: TGTGCCAGCAGCTTACGACAAGTATATGGCTACACCTTC. Its translation is CASSLRQVYGYTF.

The gene calls are TRBV27 and TRBJ2-7; TRBD1 might be the D (5 bases). CDR1 is MNHEY and CDR2 is SMNVEV in the germline V gene (reference sequence). The length of the CDR3 is 17 residues. V was trimmed by 4 bases and J by 2 bases, leaving 21 bases between them. In DNA form, the CDR3 reads TGTGCCAGCAGTTACCTGTCCAGGGCGGTAAGAACCTACGAGCAGTACTTC. Translating it yields CASSYLSRAVRTYEQYF.

This chain joins TRBV12-3 or TRBV12-4 and TRBJ2-1, with D hard to call. V lost 5 bases and J 9 bases, leaving 11 bases between the germline ends. The CDR3 sequence is 12 residues long. This CDR3 reads CASSPTSIEQFF. The DNA for the CDR3 is TGTGCCAGCAGTCCTACTTCCATTGAGCAGTTCTTC.

This clone occurred once. CDR3 nucleotide sequence: TGTGCCAGCAGACAGGGGGCTTACTATGGCTACACCTTC. It yields the protein CASRQGAYYGYTF. The chain combines TRBV28 with TRBJ1-2; TRBD1 agrees at 9 bases. Trimming at V came to 6 bases and at J to 3 bases, leaving 2 bases not matched to a gene. The germline V gene has CDR1 MDHEN and CDR2 SYDVKM. The CDR3 has 13 residues.

This chain connects TRBV4-2 to TRBJ1-2; D may be TRBD1 (6 bases). Between the trimmed V and J ends, which lost 4 bases and 0 bases, there was a span of 9 bases. The CDR3 is 14 amino acids. Germline V CDR1 and CDR2: LGHNA, YNFKEQ. CDR3 DNA sequence: TGTGCCAGCAGCCCGGACAGTGCTAACTATGGCTACACCTTC. The encoded protein is CASSPDSANYGYTF.

The rearrangement uses TRBV7-2 and TRBJ1-1, with a weak D call TRBD1 (6 bases). The CDR3 loop spans 14 amino acids. Germline V gene lookup returns CDR1 SGHTA and CDR2 FQGNSA. Trimming cost V 5 bases and J 8 bases, with 18 bases left between them. In DNA form, the CDR3 reads TGTGCCAGCAGCCAGGGATCGGGGGCGCGCGAAGCTTTCTTT. Translated, it gives CASSQGSGAREAFF.

The CDR3 bases are TGTGCCAGCAGCGTAGATCCTGTGCAGGAAGAGCAGTACTTC. It specifies CASSVDPVQEEQYF. The chain employs TRBV9 and TRBJ2-7, with D unresolved. V was shortened by 0 bases and J by 7 bases, with 14 bases between the two germline ends. CDR3 length: 14 amino acids. Germline V lookup: CDR1 SGDLS, CDR2 YYNGEE.

The rearrangement links TRBV5-1 to TRBJ2-2, with 7 positions matching TRBD1. V lost 3 bases, J lost 1 base, and 3 bases stayed unmatched. The CDR3 extends over 15 amino acids. CDR1 and CDR2 (germline): SGHRS, YFSETQ. CDR3: CASSSRTGNTGELFF. For the CDR3, the DNA is TGCGCCAGCAGCTCACGGACAGGGAACACCGGGGAGCTGTTTTTT.

The chain links TRBV24-1 to TRBJ1-2, with D perhaps TRBD1 (6 bases). The CDR3 has 13 amino acids. Trimming removed 3 bases from V and 4 bases from J, with 8 bases in between. The germline gives CDR1 KGHDR, CDR2 SFDVKD. The CDR3 sequence is CATSDRGGYGYTF. CDR3 DNA sequence: TGTGCCACCAGTGATAGGGGGGGCTATGGCTACACCTTC.

The chain is built from TRBV6-5 and TRBJ1-1, with a weak D call TRBD1 (5 bases). Per the germline V gene, CDR1 is MNHEY and CDR2 is SVGAGI. The CDR3 length is 15 residues. Trimming left V 2 bases short and J 3 bases short, with 13 bases between. CDR3 sequence: CASSYGGRRDTEAFF. CDR3 DNA: TGTGCCAGCAGTTACGGGGGGAGGAGGGACACTGAAGCTTTCTTT.

This clone appeared a few times. The gene calls are TRBV2 and TRBJ1-1, with 8 bases aligning to TRBD1. The V gene end was trimmed by 8 bases and the J gene end by 3 bases; junction bases not matched to a gene: 5. In germline, CDR1 is SNHLY, CDR2 FYNNEI. The CDR3 has 13 residues. CDR3 in DNA: TGTGCCAGCGGGGTGGGACAGGACACTGAAGCTTTCTTT. Translation gives CASGVGQDTEAFF.

This clone was detected once. This sequence joins TRBV28 and TRBJ1-2, with TRBD1 identical over 7 bases. The CDR3 is 13 amino acids. After removal of 6 bases from V and 8 bases from J, the junction contained 9 bases not matched to a gene. From germline, CDR1 is MDHEN and CDR2 SYDVKM. CDR3 bases: TGTGCCAGCAGGCTACCTCAGGGGGAAGGCTACACCTTC. As protein: CASRLPQGEGYTF.

V gene TRBV5-4 combines with J gene TRBJ2-5, with 15 bases fitting TRBD2. There are 16 residues in the CDR3. V lost 3 bases and J lost 2; bases outside the gene matches: 2. Germline CDR1 SGHNT, CDR2 YYREEE (reference sequence). The CDR3 DNA reads TGTGCCAGCAGCTCCGGGACTAGCGGGGGGCAAGAGACCCAGTACTTC. This sequence encodes CASSSGTSGGQETQYF.

This chain connects TRBV5-8 to TRBJ1-3, with D unclear. Germline CDR1 reads SGHTS; CDR2 reads YDEGEE. Trimming cost V 4 bases and J 0 bases, with 11 bases left between them. This CDR3 spans 15 amino acids. This CDR3 reads CASSAGVLSGNTIYF. The CDR3 nucleotides are TGTGCCAGCAGCGCAGGAGTTCTCTCTGGAAACACCATATATTTT.

The chain recombines TRBV2 with TRBJ2-7, with TRBD2 matching over 7 bases. Germline CDR1 and CDR2: SNHLY and FYNNEI. The CDR3 loop spans 14 amino acids. Trimming removed 5 bases from V and 2 bases from J; junction bases left unmatched: 6. The CDR3 region has the DNA TGTGCCAGCAGTAGGACTAGAGGAACCTACGAGCAGTACTTC. This codes for CASSRTRGTYEQYF.

The chain has TRBV29-1 and TRBJ2-2; D tentatively reads TRBD1 or TRBD2 (5 bases each). CDR1 SQVTM and CDR2 ANQGSEA come from the germline V gene. CDR3 length: 12 residues. With 8 bases removed from V and 5 bases from J, the gap between germline ends came to 12 bases. Here the CDR3 reads CSTWGGTGELFF. CDR3 coding DNA: TGCAGCACGTGGGGCGGGACCGGGGAGCTGTTTTTT.

The chain joins TRBV11-2 to TRBJ1-4; D remains unclear. Germline loops: CDR1 SGHAT, CDR2 FQNNGV. The V gene lost 5 bases and the J gene lost 2 bases, with 12 bases spanning the gap. The CDR3 covers 15 residues. CDR3 coding DNA: TGTGCCAGCAGCGCAATGGGGATTACTAATGAAAAACTGTTTTTT. Protein sequence: CASSAMGITNEKLFF.

The chain joins TRBV20-1 to TRBJ2-2; 10 bases align to TRBD1. CDR1 DFQATT and CDR2 SNEGSKA come from the germline V gene (reference sequence). V shed 3 bases, J shed 7 bases, and the junction held 8 bases outside the gene matches. This CDR3 is built from 15 residues. This CDR3 reads CSASRQGAGSGELFF. Here the CDR3 DNA reads TGCAGTGCTAGTCGACAGGGGGCGGGGAGCGGGGAGCTGTTTTTT.

This rearrangement joins TRBV5-6 to TRBJ1-1; no reliable D call. The CDR3 covers 15 residues. The V and J ends lost 4 bases and 2 bases respectively, with 15 bases between them. Looked up from germline, CDR1 is SGHDT and CDR2 is YYEEEE. CDR3 loop: CASSPSLLLNTEAFF. CDR3 in DNA: TGTGCCAGCAGCCCATCCTTACTTCTCAACACTGAAGCTTTCTTT.